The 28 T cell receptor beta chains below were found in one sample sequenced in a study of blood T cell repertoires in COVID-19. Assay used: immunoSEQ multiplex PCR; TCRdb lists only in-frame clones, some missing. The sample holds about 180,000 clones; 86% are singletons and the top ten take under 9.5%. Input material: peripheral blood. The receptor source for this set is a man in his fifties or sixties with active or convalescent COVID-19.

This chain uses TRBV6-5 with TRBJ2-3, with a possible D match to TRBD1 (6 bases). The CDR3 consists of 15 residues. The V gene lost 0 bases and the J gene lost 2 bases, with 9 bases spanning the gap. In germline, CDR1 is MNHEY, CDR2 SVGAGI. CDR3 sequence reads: CASSYSRGYTDTQYF. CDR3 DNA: TGTGCCAGCAGTTACTCGAGGGGGTACACAGATACGCAGTATTTT.

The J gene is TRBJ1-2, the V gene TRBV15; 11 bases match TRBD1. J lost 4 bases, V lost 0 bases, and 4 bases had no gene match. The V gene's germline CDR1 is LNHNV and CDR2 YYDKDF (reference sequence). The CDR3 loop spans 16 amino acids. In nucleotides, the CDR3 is TGTGCCACCAGCAGAGACATTGGGACAGGGGGCTATGGCTACACCTTC. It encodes CATSRDIGTGGYGYTF. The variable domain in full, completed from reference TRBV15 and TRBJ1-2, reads DAMVIQNPRYQVTQFGKPVTLSCSQTLNHNVMYWYQQKSSQAPKLLFHYYDKDFNNEADTPDNFQSRRPNTSFCFLDIRSPGLGDTAMYLCATSRDIGTGGYGYTFGSGTRLTVV.

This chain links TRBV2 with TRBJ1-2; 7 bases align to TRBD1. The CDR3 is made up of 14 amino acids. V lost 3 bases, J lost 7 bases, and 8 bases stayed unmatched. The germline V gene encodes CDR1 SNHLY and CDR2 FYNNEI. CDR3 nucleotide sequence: TGTGCCAGCAGTGAGTTACAGGGGTTGTCTGGCTACACCTTC. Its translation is CASSELQGLSGYTF.

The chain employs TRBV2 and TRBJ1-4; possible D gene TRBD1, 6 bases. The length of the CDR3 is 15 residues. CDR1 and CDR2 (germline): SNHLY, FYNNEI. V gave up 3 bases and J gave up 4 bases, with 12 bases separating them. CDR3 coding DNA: TGTGCCAGCAGTGAGCGGGGGCAGGATAATGAAAAACTGTTTTTT. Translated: CASSERGQDNEKLFF. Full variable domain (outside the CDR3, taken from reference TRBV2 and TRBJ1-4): EPEVTQTPSHQVTQMGQEVILRCVPISNHLYFYWYRQILGQKVEFLVSFYNNEISEKSEIFDDQFSVERPDGSNFTLKIRSTKLEDSAMYFCASSERGQDNEKLFFGSGTQLSVL.

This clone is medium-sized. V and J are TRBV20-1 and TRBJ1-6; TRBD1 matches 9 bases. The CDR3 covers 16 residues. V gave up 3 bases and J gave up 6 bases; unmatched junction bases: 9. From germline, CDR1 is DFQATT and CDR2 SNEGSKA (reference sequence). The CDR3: CSASPTGTGTNSPLHF. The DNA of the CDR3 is TGCAGTGCTAGTCCCACCGGGACAGGGACTAATTCACCCCTCCACTTT.

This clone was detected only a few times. The CDR3 protein is CASSYGSGQSNTEAFF. The CDR3 bases are TGTGCCAGCAGCTATGGGTCGGGACAGTCGAACACTGAAGCTTTCTTT. V usage is TRBV4-2 and J usage is TRBJ1-1, with 7 bases aligning to TRBD1. Per germline, CDR1 LGHNA and CDR2 YNFKEQ. J was trimmed by 1 base and V by 5 bases; bases with no gene match: 10. This CDR3 has 16 residues.

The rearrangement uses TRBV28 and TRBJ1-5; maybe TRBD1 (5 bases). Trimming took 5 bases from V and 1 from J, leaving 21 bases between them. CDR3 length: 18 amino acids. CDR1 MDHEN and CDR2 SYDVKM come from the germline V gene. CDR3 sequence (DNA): TGTGCCAGCAGTCCCCTGGCGTGGGGGGAGGTAAGCAATCAGCCCCAGCATTTT. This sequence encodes CASSPLAWGEVSNQPQHF.

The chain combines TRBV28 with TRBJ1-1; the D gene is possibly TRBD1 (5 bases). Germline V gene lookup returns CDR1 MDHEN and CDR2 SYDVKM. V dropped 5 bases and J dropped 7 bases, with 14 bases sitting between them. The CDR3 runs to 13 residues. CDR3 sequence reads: CASSPQTDREAFF. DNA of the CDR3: TGTGCCAGCAGTCCCCAGACAGACCGTGAAGCTTTCTTT. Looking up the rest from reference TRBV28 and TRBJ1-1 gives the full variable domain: DVKVTQSSRYLVKRTGEKVFLECVQDMDHENMFWYRQDPGLGLRLIYFSYDVKMKEKGDIPEGYSVSREKKERFSLILESASTNQTSMYLCASSPQTDREAFFGQGTRLTVV.

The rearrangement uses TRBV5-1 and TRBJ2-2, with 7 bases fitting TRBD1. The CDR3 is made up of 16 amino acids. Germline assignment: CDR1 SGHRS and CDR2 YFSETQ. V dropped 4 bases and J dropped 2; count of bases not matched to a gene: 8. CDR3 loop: CASSTSGQTNTGELFF. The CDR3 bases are TGCGCCAGCAGCACCTCGGGACAGACTAACACCGGGGAGCTGTTTTTT.

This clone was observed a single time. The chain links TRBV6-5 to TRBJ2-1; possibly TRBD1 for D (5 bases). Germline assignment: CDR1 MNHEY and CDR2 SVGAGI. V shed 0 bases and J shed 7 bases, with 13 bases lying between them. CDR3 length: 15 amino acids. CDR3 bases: TGTGCCAGCAGTTACTCGTCGCAGGGTCAAAATGAGCAGTTCTTC. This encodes CASSYSSQGQNEQFF.

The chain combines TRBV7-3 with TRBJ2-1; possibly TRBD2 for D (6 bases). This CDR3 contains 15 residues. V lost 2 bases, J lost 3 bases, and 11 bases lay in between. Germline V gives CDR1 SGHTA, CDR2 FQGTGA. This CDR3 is CASSLGGADYNEQFF. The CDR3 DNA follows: TGTGCCAGCAGCTTAGGAGGGGCCGACTACAATGAGCAGTTCTTC.

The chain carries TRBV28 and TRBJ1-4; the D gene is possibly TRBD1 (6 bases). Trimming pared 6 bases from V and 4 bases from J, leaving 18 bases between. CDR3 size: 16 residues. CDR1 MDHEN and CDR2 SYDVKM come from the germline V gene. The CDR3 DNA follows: TGTGCCAGCAGGCCTGACCGGACAGCTTTTAATGAAAAACTGTTTTTT. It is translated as CASRPDRTAFNEKLFF.

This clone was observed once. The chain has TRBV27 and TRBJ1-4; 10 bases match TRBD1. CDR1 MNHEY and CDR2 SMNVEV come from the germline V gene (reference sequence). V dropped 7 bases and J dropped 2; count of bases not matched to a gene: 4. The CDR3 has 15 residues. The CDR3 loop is CASKGTGVTNEKLFF. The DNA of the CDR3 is TGTGCCAGCAAGGGGACAGGGGTCACTAATGAAAAACTGTTTTTT. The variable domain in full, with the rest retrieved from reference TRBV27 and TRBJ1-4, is EAQVTQNPRYLITVTGKKLTVTCSQNMNHEYMSWYRQDPGLGLRQIYYSMNVEVTDKGDVPEGYKVSRKEKRNFPLILESPSPNQTSLYFCASKGTGVTNEKLFFGSGTQLSVL.

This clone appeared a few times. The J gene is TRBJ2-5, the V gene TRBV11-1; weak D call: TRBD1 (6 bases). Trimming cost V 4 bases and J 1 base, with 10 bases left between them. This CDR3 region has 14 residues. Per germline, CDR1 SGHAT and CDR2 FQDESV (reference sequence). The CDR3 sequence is CASSSWTAQETQYF. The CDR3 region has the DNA TGTGCCAGCAGCTCTTGGACAGCCCAAGAGACCCAGTACTTC.

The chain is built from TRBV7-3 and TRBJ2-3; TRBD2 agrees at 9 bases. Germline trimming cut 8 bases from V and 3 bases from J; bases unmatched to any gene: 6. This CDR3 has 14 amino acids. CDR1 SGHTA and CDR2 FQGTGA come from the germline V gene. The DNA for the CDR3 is TGTGCCAGCTGCCTAGCGGGGAGTACAGATACGCAGTATTTT. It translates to CASCLAGSTDTQYF.

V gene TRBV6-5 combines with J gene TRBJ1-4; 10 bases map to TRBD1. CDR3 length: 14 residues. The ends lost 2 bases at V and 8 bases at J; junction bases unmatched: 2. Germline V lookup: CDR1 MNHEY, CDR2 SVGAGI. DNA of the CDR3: TGTGCCAGCAGTTACGGACAGGGGGAAGAAAAACTGTTTTTT. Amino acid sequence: CASSYGQGEEKLFF.

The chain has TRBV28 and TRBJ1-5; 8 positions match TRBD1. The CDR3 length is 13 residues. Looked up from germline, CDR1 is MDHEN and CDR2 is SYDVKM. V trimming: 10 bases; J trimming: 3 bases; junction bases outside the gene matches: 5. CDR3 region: CATDRANNQPQHF. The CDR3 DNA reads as TGTGCCACGGACAGGGCGAACAATCAGCCCCAGCATTTT.

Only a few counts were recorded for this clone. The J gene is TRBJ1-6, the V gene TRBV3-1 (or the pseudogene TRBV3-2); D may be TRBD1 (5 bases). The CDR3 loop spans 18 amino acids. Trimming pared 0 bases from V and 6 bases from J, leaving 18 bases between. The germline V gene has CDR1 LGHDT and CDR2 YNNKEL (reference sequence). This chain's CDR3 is CASSQDIGAEGANSPLHF. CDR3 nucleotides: TGTGCCAGCAGCCAAGATATCGGGGCGGAGGGTGCTAATTCACCCCTCCACTTT.

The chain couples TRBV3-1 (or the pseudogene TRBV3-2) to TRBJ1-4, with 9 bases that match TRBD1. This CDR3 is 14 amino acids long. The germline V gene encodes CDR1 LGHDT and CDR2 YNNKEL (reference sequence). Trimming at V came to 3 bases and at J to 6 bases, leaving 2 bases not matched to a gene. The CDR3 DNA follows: TGTGCCAGCAGCCACTGGACAGGGGATGAAAAACTGTTTTTT. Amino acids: CASSHWTGDEKLFF.

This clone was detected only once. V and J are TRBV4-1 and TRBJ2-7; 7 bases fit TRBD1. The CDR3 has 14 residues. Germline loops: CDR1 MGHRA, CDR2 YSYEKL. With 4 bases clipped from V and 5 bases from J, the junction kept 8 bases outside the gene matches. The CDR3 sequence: CASSRGQNKDEQYF. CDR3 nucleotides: TGCGCCAGCAGCCGGGGACAGAATAAGGACGAGCAGTACTTC.

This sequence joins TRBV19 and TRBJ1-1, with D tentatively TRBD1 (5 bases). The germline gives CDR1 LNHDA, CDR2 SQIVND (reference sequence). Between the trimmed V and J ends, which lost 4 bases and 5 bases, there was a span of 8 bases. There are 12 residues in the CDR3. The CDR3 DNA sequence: TGTGCCAGTAGTAGCAGGGTTACTGAAGCTTTCTTT. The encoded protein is CASSSRVTEAFF.

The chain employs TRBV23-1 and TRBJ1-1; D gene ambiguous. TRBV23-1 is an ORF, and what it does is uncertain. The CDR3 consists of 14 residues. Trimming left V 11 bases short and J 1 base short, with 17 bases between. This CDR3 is CAPIRGRANTEAFF. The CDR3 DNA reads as TGCGCCCCCATCCGGGGTCGGGCGAACACTGAAGCTTTCTTT.

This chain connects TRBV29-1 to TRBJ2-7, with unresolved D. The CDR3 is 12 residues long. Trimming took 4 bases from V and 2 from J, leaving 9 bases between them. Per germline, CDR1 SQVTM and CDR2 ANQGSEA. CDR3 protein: CSVGATAYEQYF. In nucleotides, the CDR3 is TGCAGCGTTGGGGCCACGGCCTACGAGCAGTACTTC.

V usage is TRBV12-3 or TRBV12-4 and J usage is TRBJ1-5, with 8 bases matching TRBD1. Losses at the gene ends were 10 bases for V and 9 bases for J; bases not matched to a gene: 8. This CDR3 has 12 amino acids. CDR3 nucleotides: TGTGCCACCGGACAGGGTTTTTGGCCCCAGCATTTT. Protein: CATGQGFWPQHF.

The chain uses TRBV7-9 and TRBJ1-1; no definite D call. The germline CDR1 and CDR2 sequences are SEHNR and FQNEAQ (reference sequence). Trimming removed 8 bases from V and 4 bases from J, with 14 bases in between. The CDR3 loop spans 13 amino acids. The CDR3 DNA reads TGTGCCAGCTGCGGAGGCAGTCTCACTGAAGCTTTCTTT. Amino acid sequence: CASCGGSLTEAFF.

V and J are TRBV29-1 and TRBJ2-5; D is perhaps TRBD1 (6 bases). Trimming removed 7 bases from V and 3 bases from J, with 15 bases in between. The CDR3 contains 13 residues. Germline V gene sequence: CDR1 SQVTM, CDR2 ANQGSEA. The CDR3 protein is CSATDRLEETQYF. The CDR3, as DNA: TGCAGCGCTACCGACAGGTTGGAAGAGACCCAGTACTTC.

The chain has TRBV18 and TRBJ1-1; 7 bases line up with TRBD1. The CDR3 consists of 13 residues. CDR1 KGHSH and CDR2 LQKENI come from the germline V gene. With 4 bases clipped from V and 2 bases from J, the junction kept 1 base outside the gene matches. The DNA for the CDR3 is TGTGCCAGCTCACGACAGGGAAACACTGAAGCTTTCTTT. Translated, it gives CASSRQGNTEAFF.

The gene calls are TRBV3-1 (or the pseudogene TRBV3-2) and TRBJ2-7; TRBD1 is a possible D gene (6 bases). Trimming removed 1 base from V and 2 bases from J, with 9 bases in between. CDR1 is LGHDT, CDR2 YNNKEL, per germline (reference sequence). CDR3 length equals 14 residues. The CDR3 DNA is TGTGCCAGCAGCCAAGTTACAGGGACCTACGAGCAGTACTTC. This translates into CASSQVTGTYEQYF.